What follows are 8 T cell receptor beta chains derived from one specimen sequenced in a study of beta chain features in type 1 diabetes. Expressed TCRB transcripts were sequenced because the entire RNA isolate underwent reverse transcription. Clones were read by immunoSEQ multiplex PCR, and TCRdb kept only the in-frame ones, dropping some. The profile covers around 240,000 clones, with about 9.3% appearing a single time and less than 0.035% taken by the ten largest. Sequencing was done on a sample of naive CD4+ T cells from blood. The receptors were sampled from a woman younger than 30 in good health.

This chain joins TRBV9 and TRBJ2-1; D is uncertain. The CDR3 is 13 residues long. Per the germline V gene, CDR1 is SGDLS and CDR2 is YYNGEE. V lost 0 bases and J lost 5, with 6 bases in between. The CDR3 region has the DNA TGTGCCAGCAGCGTAGGTCAGGACAATGAGCAGTTCTTC. It is translated as CASSVGQDNEQFF.

As concerns this clone: At one of its ends the junction is not consistent with the germline gene, which may arise from a read error. Additional DNA sequences in this sample encode the identical CDR3. The chain uses TRBV14 and TRBJ2-7; 10 bases agree with TRBD1. In germline, CDR1 is SGHDN, CDR2 FVKESK. The CDR3 loop spans 15 amino acids. The CDR3 spells CASSPIDRGHREQYF. CDR3 nucleotide sequence: TGTGCCAGCAGCCCCATCGACAGGGGGCATCGCGAGCAGTATTTC.

The chain employs TRBV25-1 and TRBJ1-1; 7 nucleotides agree with TRBD1. Germline V CDR1 and CDR2: MGHDK, SYGVNS. The CDR3 loop spans 15 amino acids. V was clipped by 5 bases and J by 0 bases; unmatched bases: 6. In DNA form, the CDR3 reads TGTGCCAGCAGTTCACGGACAGGATTGAACACTGAAGCTTTCTTT. Translation gives CASSSRTGLNTEAFF.

V usage is TRBV7-9 and J usage is TRBJ2-1; 7 nucleotides line up with TRBD2. This CDR3 is 17 amino acids long. V was pared by 0 bases and J by 4 bases, with 9 bases of the junction left unmatched. Germline CDR1 is SEHNR and CDR2 is FQNEAQ (reference sequence). For the CDR3, the DNA is TGTGCCAGCAGCTTAGCGTTGGGGGGGTGGGCTTACAATGAGCAGTTCTTC. Its protein product is CASSLALGGWAYNEQFF.

There are a few counts of this clone. The rearrangement links TRBV5-1 to TRBJ2-7, with a weak D call TRBD2 (6 bases). This CDR3 is 14 amino acids long. The germline gives CDR1 SGHRS, CDR2 YFSETQ. V was shortened by 0 bases and J by 6 bases, with 13 bases between the two germline ends. The CDR3 nucleotides are TGCGCCAGCAGCTTGGTTACCGGGGAGGCCGAGCAGTACTTC. Amino acids: CASSLVTGEAEQYF.

This clone appeared a few times. This chain connects TRBV6-6 to TRBJ2-1; 9 bases match TRBD2. J lost 9 bases, V lost 6 bases, and 9 bases had no gene match. Germline CDR1 reads MNHNY; CDR2 reads SVGAGI (reference sequence). This CDR3 has 14 residues. CDR3 bases: TGTGCCAGCAGCTCCTTAGCGGGAGAGGGTGAGCAGTTCTTC. Translated, it gives CASSSLAGEGEQFF.

This clone was seen a handful of times. The V gene is TRBV5-5, the J gene TRBJ2-7, with D possibly being TRBD1 (6 bases). V gave up 1 base and J gave up 3 bases, with 14 bases separating them. In germline, CDR1 is SGHKS, CDR2 YYEKEE (reference sequence). CDR3 length equals 15 residues. The CDR3 sequence is CASSLMGTLIYEQYF. The CDR3 DNA sequence: TGTGCCAGCAGCTTGATGGGGACACTGATCTACGAGCAGTACTTC.

As DNA, the CDR3 is TGTGCCAGTAGTCGTCCACAGGGTAGCTCCTACAATGAGCAGTTCTTC. As protein: CASSRPQGSSYNEQFF. V and J are TRBV19 and TRBJ2-1; tentative D call: TRBD1 (6 bases). V was pared by 5 bases and J by 0 bases, with 14 bases between. CDR1 and CDR2 from the germline V gene are LNHDA and SQIVND (reference sequence). CDR3 size: 16 residues. The variable domain in full, with the rest retrieved from reference TRBV19 and TRBJ2-1, is DGGITQSPKYLFRKEGQNVTLSCEQNLNHDAMYWYRQDPGQGLRLIYYSQIVNDFQKGDIAEGYSVSREKKESFPLTVTSAQKNPTAFYLCASSRPQGSSYNEQFFGPGTRLTVL.